This TCR beta chain was sequenced in a study of radiation and T cells in renal cell carcinoma. The CDR3 is 14 residues long. CDR1 is SGHVS and CDR2 is FNYEAQ in the germline V gene. The V gene lost 2 bases and the J gene lost 0 bases, with 7 bases spanning the gap. This clone appeared a few times. The protocol was immunoSEQ multiplex PCR, while the TCRdb copy is restricted to in-frame clones and leaves out a portion. The top ten clones hold more than 9.5% of a sample with around 16,000 clones, approximately 50% of them seen once. Regarding treatment: treatment-naive control, cytoreductive nephrectomy.

This chain uses TRBV7-6 with TRBJ1-1; D not resolved. This TCR was recovered from a middle-aged man with renal cell carcinoma. The sample was tumor tissue, taken from a patient whose treatment was nephrectomy without radiotherapy. CDR3 bases: TGTGCCAGCAGCTTAACAGAAATGAACACTGAAGCTTTCTTT. It specifies CASSLTEMNTEAFF.